This T cell receptor beta chain was obtained from a study of vaccination effects on CD4 cells after COVID-19. Antigen-specific CD4+ T cells were first expanded with viral peptide pools by the ViraFEST assay and only then sequenced. Cultured cells yielded isolated CD4+ T cells after 10 to 11 days. Nucleocapsid antibody tests were negative, and the vaccine recipients had no prior SARS-CoV-2 infection. This CDR3 spans 12 amino acids. The germline V gene encodes CDR1 MNHEY and CDR2 SVGEGT. Comment on this clone: Antigen: not known. The junction departs from the called germline gene at one end, perhaps through a read error.

Measured with immunoSEQ multiplex PCR; TCRdb has only the in-frame clones, and not every one. The sample lists about 61,000 clones, 81% occurring once. The sequencing here drew on CD4+ T cells from PBMCs cultured with HCoV-229E spike peptides, taken before COVID-19 vaccination. The source of this sequence is a human donor who received a COVID-19 vaccine. The rearrangement links TRBV6-2 or TRBV6-3 to TRBJ1-3; TRBD1 is a possible D gene (5 bases). CDR3 sequence: CASSGTIGQFGF. The DNA of the CDR3 is TGTGCCAGCAGTGGGACGATCGGACAATTCGGCTTT.